A selection of T cell receptor beta chains follows, all from one sample in a study of blood T cells in healthy people across ages. TCRdb reanalysed the 5' RACE reads using MiXCR and keeps one entry per CDR3 protein. The sample lists about 1,400,000 distinct CDR3 sequences, 42% occurring once. The sequenced material came from blood. Source of these receptors: a woman in her late teens or twenties in good health. Each CDR3 is given with its conserved first and last residue. D genes are given only for firm matches. Only part of the rows carry a size: once, few, many, or a class if the clone is expanded.

D gene: TRBD1
V gene: TRBV4-1
clone size: few
CDR3 length: 16
J gene: TRBJ2-3
CDR3 protein: CASSPLGQGSRNTQYF
CDR3 DNA: TGCGCCAGCAGCCCCCTGGGACAGGGAAGTCGAAATACGCAGTATTTT

D gene: TRBD2
V gene: TRBV5-4
clone size: .
CDR3 length: 20
J gene: TRBJ2-4
CDR3 protein: CASSLGPTSELYLAKNIQYF
CDR3 DNA: TGTGCCAGCAGCTTGGGCCCGACTAGCGAGCTATATCTAGCCAAAAACATTCAGTACTTC

D gene: .
V gene: TRBV5-1
clone size: .
CDR3 length: 14
J gene: TRBJ2-3
CDR3 protein: CASSLGHIPLELYF
CDR3 DNA: TGCGCCAGCAGCTTGGGACACATTCCCTTAGAGTTGTATTTT

D gene: .
V gene: TRBV6-5
clone size: .
CDR3 length: 16
J gene: TRBJ2-7
CDR3 protein: CASSGVGQAASYEQYF
CDR3 DNA: TGTGCCAGTTCCGGTGTTGGTCAGGCAGCCTCCTACGAGCAGTACTTC

D gene: TRBD2
V gene: TRBV7-2
clone size: .
CDR3 length: 15
J gene: TRBJ2-5
CDR3 protein: CASSLSGGRVETQYF
CDR3 DNA: TGTGCCAGCAGCTTATCGGGGGGGCGAGTGGAGACCCAGTACTTC

D gene: TRBD2
V gene: TRBV20-1
clone size: .
CDR3 length: 14
J gene: TRBJ2-3
CDR3 protein: CSAPGRSNLQGQYF
CDR3 DNA: TGCAGTGCTCCCGGGAGGTCCAACCTCCAAGGGCAGTATTTT

D gene: .
V gene: TRBV6-4
clone size: .
CDR3 length: 13
J gene: TRBJ2-3
CDR3 protein: CASSDSIADTQYF
CDR3 DNA: TGTGCCAGCAGTGACTCGATAGCAGATACGCAGTATTTT

D gene: TRBD1
V gene: TRBV10-3
clone size: .
CDR3 length: 15
J gene: TRBJ1-2
CDR3 protein: CAISESTQGAGGYTF
CDR3 DNA: TGTGCCATCAGTGAGTCGACCCAGGGGGCAGGTGGCTACACCTTC

D gene: TRBD2
V gene: TRBV7-2
clone size: .
CDR3 length: 15
J gene: TRBJ2-7
CDR3 protein: CVSSRTSGGYYEQYF
CDR3 DNA: TGTGTCAGCAGCCGGACTAGCGGGGGCTATTACGAGCAGTACTTC

D gene: .
V gene: TRBV3-1
clone size: once
CDR3 length: 14
J gene: TRBJ2-7
CDR3 protein: CASSQGQPDYEQYF
CDR3 DNA: TGTGCCAGCAGCCAAGGACAGCCCGACTACGAGCAGTACTTC

D gene: TRBD2
V gene: TRBV3-1
clone size: .
CDR3 length: 14
J gene: TRBJ2-5
CDR3 protein: CASSRRGVKETQYF
CDR3 DNA: TGTGCCAGCAGCCGGCGGGGGGTAAAAGAGACCCAGTACTTC

D gene: TRBD2
V gene: TRBV12-3/TRBV12-4
clone size: few
CDR3 length: 18
J gene: TRBJ2-5
CDR3 protein: CASNIQRTSGSNQETQYF
CDR3 DNA: TGTGCCAGCAACATCCAGAGGACTAGCGGGAGTAACCAAGAGACCCAGTACTTC

D gene: .
V gene: TRBV20-1
clone size: few
CDR3 length: 11
J gene: TRBJ2-1
CDR3 protein: CSPVSYNEQFF
CDR3 DNA: TGCAGCCCGGTCTCCTACAATGAGCAGTTCTTC

D gene: .
V gene: TRBV3-1
clone size: .
CDR3 length: 18
J gene: TRBJ2-5
CDR3 protein: CASSQEVGDADFSETQYF
CDR3 DNA: TGTGCCAGCAGCCAAGAAGTGGGGGACGCCGATTTTTCGGAGACCCAGTACTTC

D gene: .
V gene: TRBV6-5
clone size: .
CDR3 length: 15
J gene: TRBJ2-7
CDR3 protein: CASSYSPGTPSEQYF
CDR3 DNA: TGTGCCAGCAGTTACTCGCCGGGGACACCCAGCGAGCAGTACTTC

D gene: TRBD1
V gene: TRBV19
clone size: .
CDR3 length: 14
J gene: TRBJ2-3
CDR3 protein: CASSIGQGADTQYF
CDR3 DNA: TGTGCCAGTAGTATAGGACAGGGGGCAGATACGCAGTATTTT

D gene: .
V gene: TRBV20-1
clone size: once
CDR3 length: 14
J gene: TRBJ1-2
CDR3 protein: CSAFIGVRDYGYTF
CDR3 DNA: TGCAGTGCTTTTATAGGGGTTAGGGACTATGGCTACACCTTC

D gene: .
V gene: TRBV10-3
clone size: .
CDR3 length: 12
J gene: TRBJ2-7
CDR3 protein: CAIAGPGVEQYF
CDR3 DNA: TGTGCCATTGCAGGGCCTGGGGTCGAGCAGTACTTC

D gene: TRBD1
V gene: TRBV2
clone size: few
CDR3 length: 16
J gene: TRBJ1-5
CDR3 protein: CASKLQGAWSNQPQHF
CDR3 DNA: TGTGCCAGCAAACTGCAGGGGGCTTGGAGCAATCAGCCCCAGCATTTT

D gene: .
V gene: TRBV2
clone size: .
CDR3 length: 14
J gene: TRBJ1-2
CDR3 protein: CASSENDRLYGYTF
CDR3 DNA: TGTGCCAGCAGTGAAAACGACAGACTTTATGGCTACACCTTC

D gene: .
V gene: TRBV7-3
clone size: .
CDR3 length: 15
J gene: TRBJ2-5
CDR3 protein: CASSLGPAFQETQYF
CDR3 DNA: TGTGCCAGCAGCTTAGGTCCCGCTTTTCAAGAGACCCAGTACTTC

D gene: .
V gene: TRBV5-1
clone size: many
CDR3 length: 14
J gene: TRBJ2-7
CDR3 protein: CASSLVGRTYEQYF
CDR3 DNA: TGTGCCAGCAGCTTAGTCGGCAGAACCTACGAGCAGTACTTC

D gene: TRBD2
V gene: TRBV9
clone size: .
CDR3 length: 13
J gene: TRBJ2-7
CDR3 protein: CASSVSGVDEQYF
CDR3 DNA: TGTGCCAGCAGCGTCAGCGGGGTGGACGAGCAGTACTTC

D gene: TRBD1
V gene: TRBV12-3/TRBV12-4
clone size: few
CDR3 length: 13
J gene: TRBJ2-4
CDR3 protein: CASRPQGVGIQYF
CDR3 DNA: TGTGCCAGCAGGCCCCAGGGGGTTGGTATTCAGTACTTC

D gene: .
V gene: TRBV2
clone size: few
CDR3 length: 19
J gene: TRBJ1-5
CDR3 protein: CASSEVVVLGGASNQPQHF
CDR3 DNA: TGTGCCAGCAGTGAAGTAGTGGTTTTGGGGGGCGCCAGCAATCAGCCCCAGCATTTT

D gene: .
V gene: TRBV20-1
clone size: few
CDR3 length: 14
J gene: TRBJ2-1
CDR3 protein: CSARIQQTYNEQFF
CDR3 DNA: TGCAGTGCTAGAATACAGCAGACCTACAATGAGCAGTTCTTC

D gene: .
V gene: TRBV20-1
clone size: .
CDR3 length: 17
J gene: TRBJ2-6
CDR3 protein: CSARRQGGPSGANVLTF
CDR3 DNA: TGCAGTGCTAGACGACAGGGAGGCCCTTCTGGGGCCAACGTCCTGACTTTC

D gene: .
V gene: TRBV12-3/TRBV12-4
clone size: few
CDR3 length: 13
J gene: TRBJ1-2
CDR3 protein: CASSTGVTYGYTF
CDR3 DNA: TGTGCCAGCAGTACGGGGGTAACCTATGGCTACACCTTC

D gene: TRBD2
V gene: TRBV9
clone size: .
CDR3 length: 16
J gene: TRBJ2-5
CDR3 protein: CASSVSSGARQETQYF
CDR3 DNA: TGTGCCAGCAGCGTATCTAGCGGGGCCAGACAAGAGACCCAGTACTTC

D gene: .
V gene: TRBV11-2
clone size: few
CDR3 length: 15
J gene: TRBJ2-1
CDR3 protein: CASSHLRGLMNEQFF
CDR3 DNA: TGTGCCAGCAGCCACCTCAGAGGACTAATGAATGAGCAGTTCTTC

D gene: .
V gene: TRBV20-1
clone size: .
CDR3 length: 15
J gene: TRBJ2-1
CDR3 protein: CSARDDGQGYNEQFF
CDR3 DNA: TGCAGTGCTAGAGATGATGGCCAGGGGTACAATGAGCAGTTCTTC

D gene: .
V gene: TRBV20-1
clone size: few
CDR3 length: 13
J gene: TRBJ2-7
CDR3 protein: CSARYREPYEQYF
CDR3 DNA: TGCAGTGCTAGGTACCGGGAACCATACGAGCAGTACTTC

D gene: TRBD1
V gene: TRBV2
clone size: once
CDR3 length: 15
J gene: TRBJ1-6
CDR3 protein: CASRVTGDTNSPLHF
CDR3 DNA: TGTGCCAGCAGGGTAACAGGGGATACTAATTCACCCCTCCACTTT

D gene: .
V gene: TRBV12-3/TRBV12-4
clone size: few
CDR3 length: 17
J gene: TRBJ2-1
CDR3 protein: CASGLAGSVGSYNEQFF
CDR3 DNA: TGTGCCAGCGGTCTAGCCGGGTCCGTTGGATCCTACAATGAGCAGTTCTTC

D gene: TRBD1
V gene: TRBV30
clone size: .
CDR3 length: 13
J gene: TRBJ1-2
CDR3 protein: CAWSPGTGSDYTF
CDR3 DNA: TGTGCCTGGAGTCCCGGGACAGGGAGTGACTACACCTTC

D gene: TRBD1
V gene: TRBV7-3
clone size: .
CDR3 length: 16
J gene: TRBJ1-2
CDR3 protein: CASSMPGQGSNYGYTF
CDR3 DNA: TGTGCCAGCAGCATGCCGGGACAGGGTTCCAACTATGGCTACACCTTC

D gene: .
V gene: TRBV6-1
clone size: few
CDR3 length: 18
J gene: TRBJ2-1
CDR3 protein: CASSGWDPRGDSYNEQFF
CDR3 DNA: TGTGCCAGCTCTGGGTGGGACCCACGCGGAGACTCCTACAATGAGCAGTTCTTC

D gene: .
V gene: TRBV4-1
clone size: few
CDR3 length: 13
J gene: TRBJ1-2
CDR3 protein: CASSQDFAGEHTF
CDR3 DNA: TGCGCCAGCAGCCAAGATTTCGCAGGGGAGCACACCTTC

D gene: TRBD2
V gene: TRBV4-1
clone size: .
CDR3 length: 18
J gene: TRBJ2-1
CDR3 protein: CASSLGYGLAGGHNEQFF
CDR3 DNA: TGCGCCAGCAGCCTAGGTTACGGTCTAGCGGGAGGTCACAATGAGCAGTTCTTC

D gene: .
V gene: TRBV29-1
clone size: .
CDR3 length: 13
J gene: TRBJ1-2
CDR3 protein: CSVPQGGSYGYTF
CDR3 DNA: TGCAGCGTCCCACAGGGTGGGAGCTATGGCTACACCTTC

D gene: TRBD1
V gene: TRBV7-8
clone size: .
CDR3 length: 20
J gene: TRBJ1-1
CDR3 protein: CASSFSPIGQVPGGYTEAFF
CDR3 DNA: TGTGCCAGCAGCTTTAGTCCAATCGGACAGGTCCCCGGCGGGTACACTGAAGCTTTCTTT

D gene: .
V gene: TRBV29-1
clone size: few
CDR3 length: 12
J gene: TRBJ1-1
CDR3 protein: CSGTTGGTEAFF
CDR3 DNA: TGCAGCGGCACGACAGGAGGCACTGAAGCTTTCTTT

D gene: .
V gene: TRBV15
clone size: .
CDR3 length: 16
J gene: TRBJ1-4
CDR3 protein: CATSRGAATGNEKLFF
CDR3 DNA: TGTGCCACCAGCAGAGGGGCTGCTACAGGGAATGAAAAACTGTTTTTT

D gene: .
V gene: TRBV29-1
clone size: few
CDR3 length: 13
J gene: TRBJ2-2
CDR3 protein: CSADRQNTGELFF
CDR3 DNA: TGCAGCGCGGACCGACAGAACACCGGGGAGCTGTTTTTT

D gene: .
V gene: TRBV12-3/TRBV12-4
clone size: many
CDR3 length: 11
J gene: TRBJ2-7
CDR3 protein: CASSLASEQYF
CDR3 DNA: TGTGCCAGCAGTCTTGCTTCCGAGCAGTACTTC

D gene: .
V gene: TRBV5-1
clone size: .
CDR3 length: 14
J gene: TRBJ2-7
CDR3 protein: CASSLGSSPYEQYF
CDR3 DNA: TGCGCCAGCAGCCTCGGTTCTAGCCCATACGAGCAGTACTTC

D gene: .
V gene: TRBV5-1
clone size: few
CDR3 length: 17
J gene: TRBJ1-5
CDR3 protein: CASSLRRSTIANQPQHF
CDR3 DNA: TGCGCCAGCAGCTTGCGGCGCAGTACTATAGCAAATCAGCCCCAGCATTTT

D gene: TRBD1
V gene: TRBV2
clone size: .
CDR3 length: 15
J gene: TRBJ2-7
CDR3 protein: CASQVRTGRTYEQYF
CDR3 DNA: TGTGCCAGCCAGGTTCGGACAGGGAGGACGTACGAGCAGTACTTC

D gene: .
V gene: TRBV7-6
clone size: few
CDR3 length: 17
J gene: TRBJ1-4
CDR3 protein: CASSSIGGAATNEKLFF
CDR3 DNA: TGTGCCAGCAGCTCCATCGGTGGCGCAGCAACTAATGAAAAACTGTTTTTT

D gene: .
V gene: TRBV7-8
clone size: .
CDR3 length: 11
J gene: TRBJ2-5
CDR3 protein: CASSLDVSLYF
CDR3 DNA: TGTGCCAGCAGCTTAGACGTCTCTTTGTACTTC

D gene: .
V gene: TRBV3-1
clone size: .
CDR3 length: 13
J gene: TRBJ2-4
CDR3 protein: CASRRDTSYKQYF
CDR3 DNA: TGTGCCAGCAGACGGGACACATCCTACAAGCAGTACTTC

D gene: TRBD2
V gene: TRBV20-1
clone size: once
CDR3 length: 17
J gene: TRBJ2-1
CDR3 protein: CSAWTSGDPSSYNEQFF
CDR3 DNA: TGCAGTGCGTGGACTAGCGGGGACCCTAGCTCCTACAATGAGCAGTTCTTC

D gene: TRBD1
V gene: TRBV12-5
clone size: .
CDR3 length: 14
J gene: TRBJ1-1
CDR3 protein: CASELDRGGTEAFF
CDR3 DNA: TGTGCTAGTGAACTGGACAGGGGCGGGACTGAAGCTTTCTTT

D gene: TRBD1
V gene: TRBV29-1
clone size: .
CDR3 length: 13
J gene: TRBJ2-7
CDR3 protein: CSAQDRGINEQYF
CDR3 DNA: TGCAGCGCCCAAGACAGGGGTATTAACGAGCAGTACTTC